The 25 T cell receptor beta chains below come from one sample, sequenced in a study of human CD8 memory T cell subsets. Scientists made TCR beta libraries using UMI-labeled 5' RACE. Reanalyzing the 5' RACE reads, TCRdb keeps one entry per CDR3 protein, without DNA. This repertoire includes thousands of distinct CDR3 sequences. The specimen was CD8+ T cells from PBMCs. Receptor source: a human donor in good health.

The chain combines TRBV28 with TRBJ2-1; as DNA is missing, the TRBD1 call by TCRdb cannot be tested. Germline V gene data show CDR1 as MDHEN and CDR2 as SYDVKM. This CDR3 has 16 amino acids. The CDR3 sequence is CASSPLGSLAYNEQFF.

The J gene is TRBJ2-5, the V gene TRBV7-9; TCRdb picks TRBD2, but there is no DNA to check that call. Per germline, CDR1 SEHNR and CDR2 FQNEAQ (reference sequence). This CDR3 has 15 amino acids. The CDR3: CASSSLGTSGETQYF.

The V gene is TRBV3-1, the J gene TRBJ2-1; lacking DNA, the TRBD1 call made by TCRdb goes unchecked. The germline gives CDR1 LGHDT, CDR2 YNNKEL (reference sequence). This CDR3 region has 12 residues. This CDR3 is CASSRQGNEQFF.

The chain recombines TRBV5-1 with TRBJ2-6; TCRdb's assignment of TRBD1 cannot be checked, as there is no DNA. Germline V CDR1 and CDR2: SGHRS, YFSETQ. The CDR3 has 17 residues. The CDR3 reads CASSVRDSLSGANVLTF.

The J gene is TRBJ2-7, the V gene TRBV28; absent DNA, TCRdb's TRBD2 call cannot be checked. CDR1 and CDR2 from the germline V gene are MDHEN and SYDVKM. The CDR3 is 13 amino acids. The CDR3 sequence: CASRPGLAGDQYF.

The V call is TRBV15, the J call TRBJ2-7; TCRdb picks TRBD1, but there is no DNA to check that call. This CDR3 is built from 15 residues. CDR1 and CDR2 (germline): LNHNV, YYDKDF (reference sequence). The CDR3 sequence: CATSRARTGTYEQYF.

The V and J genes are TRBV5-1 and TRBJ2-1; as DNA is missing, the TRBD2 call by TCRdb cannot be tested. This CDR3 comprises 15 residues. The germline V gene encodes CDR1 SGHRS and CDR2 YFSETQ. CDR3 sequence reads: CASSFSGRAGNEQFF.

According to its frequency, this clonotype is medium-sized. The chain joins TRBV5-1 to TRBJ2-1. CDR3 length: 11 residues. Germline-derived CDR1 and CDR2 are SGHRS and YFSETQ. CDR3 loop: CASSSSEEQFF. The variable domain in full, with the rest retrieved from reference TRBV5-1 and TRBJ2-1, is KAGVTQTPRYLIKTRGQQVTLSCSPISGHRSVSWYQQTPGQGLQFLFEYFSETQRNKGNFPGRFSGRQFSNSRSEMNVSTLELGDSALYLCASSSSEEQFFGPGTRLTVL.

CDR3 region: CSARDPFSRQGHPFREAFF. V is TRBV20-1 and J is TRBJ1-1; TCRdb calls TRBD1, which cannot be checked without DNA. This CDR3 has 19 residues. The germline CDR1 and CDR2 sequences are DFQATT and SNEGSKA (reference sequence).

This sequence joins TRBV27 and TRBJ1-1. CDR1 and CDR2 from the germline V gene are MNHEY and SMNVEV (reference sequence). CDR3 length: 14 residues. The CDR3 loop is CASSLLSVNTEAFF.

This chain links TRBV10-1 with TRBJ2-1; TCRdb selects TRBD1, and the lack of DNA leaves this call unchecked. The CDR3 contains 13 residues. CDR1 is WNHNN, CDR2 SYGVQD, per germline (reference sequence). The CDR3 reads CASSSDRGGEQFF.

The V and J genes are TRBV4-1 and TRBJ2-2; TCRdb returns TRBD1, unconfirmable since there is no DNA. From germline, CDR1 is MGHRA and CDR2 YSYEKL. This CDR3 is built from 15 residues. CDR3 residues: CASSQTGLTTGELFF.

The rearrangement links TRBV3-1 to TRBJ2-5; TCRdb's D call, TRBD1, is unchecked because there is no DNA. The CDR3 covers 19 residues. Germline values: CDR1 LGHDT, CDR2 YNNKEL (reference sequence). The CDR3 sequence is CASSPRRLQGGGRQETQYF.

The CDR3 sequence: CASSLGLGQETQYF. The chain couples TRBV7-9 to TRBJ2-5. CDR3 length: 14 residues. Germline CDR1 is SEHNR and CDR2 is FQNEAQ (reference sequence).

This chain connects TRBV27 to TRBJ1-5; with no DNA, the TCRdb D assignment of TRBD1 cannot be verified. The V gene's germline CDR1 is MNHEY and CDR2 SMNVEV (reference sequence). This CDR3 is built from 16 residues. The CDR3 loop reads CASSAYRDRENQPQHF.

The CDR3 loop is CASSPSRGQGREQYF. V and J are TRBV5-4 and TRBJ2-7; absent DNA, TCRdb's TRBD1 call cannot be checked. CDR3 length: 15 residues. The germline CDR1 and CDR2 sequences are SGHNT and YYREEE (reference sequence).

The V gene is TRBV20-1, the J gene TRBJ2-7; TCRdb returns TRBD1, unconfirmable since there is no DNA. This CDR3 has 14 residues. Germline values: CDR1 DFQATT, CDR2 SNEGSKA (reference sequence). CDR3 region: CSAREGPGAYEQYF.

The chain has TRBV19 and TRBJ2-3; TCRdb indicates TRBD2, and absent DNA this call remains unverified. The length of the CDR3 is 16 residues. The germline CDR1 and CDR2 sequences are LNHDA and SQIVND (reference sequence). The CDR3 is CASQTLASGNTDTQYF.

The chain is built from TRBV12-3 or TRBV12-4 and TRBJ2-7. This CDR3 is built from 12 residues. CDR3 in amino acids: CASSLGRTFQYF.

The rearrangement uses TRBV27 and TRBJ2-3; TCRdb gives TRBD2 as the D gene, but with no DNA this cannot be confirmed. The V gene's germline CDR1 is MNHEY and CDR2 SMNVEV (reference sequence). This CDR3 spans 15 amino acids. The CDR3 is CASSYLAGETDTQYF.

This clonotype is identified as medium-sized from frequency. V gene TRBV24-1 combines with J gene TRBJ2-7; no DNA is available, so the TRBD1 call from TCRdb remains unchecked. The CDR3 is 14 residues long. Germline V gene lookup returns CDR1 KGHDR and CDR2 SFDVKD. The CDR3 here is CATSDPLRGYEQYF.

The chain links TRBV12-3 or TRBV12-4 to TRBJ2-7. The CDR3 has 14 amino acids. The CDR3 sequence: CASSGLISSYEQYF.

The chain joins TRBV5-1 to TRBJ2-5; absent DNA, TCRdb's TRBD2 call cannot be checked. Per germline, CDR1 SGHRS and CDR2 YFSETQ. This CDR3 has 15 residues. This CDR3 is CASSLVASGQETQYF.

The gene calls are TRBV4-1 and TRBJ2-4; TCRdb's D gene call, TRBD1, goes unchecked for lack of DNA. CDR3 size: 17 residues. Per germline, CDR1 MGHRA and CDR2 YSYEKL. The CDR3: CASSQEIGGRGLNIQYF.

The rearrangement links TRBV5-5 to TRBJ1-2. The CDR3 runs to 13 residues. Germline lookup yields CDR1 SGHKS and CDR2 YYEKEE (reference sequence). The CDR3 loop is CASSPGLNYGYTF.